This TCR beta chain was recovered during a study of cytomegalovirus exposure and HLA in healthy donors (dated by TCRdb to about 2017). Context from the whole study: In an earlier analysis of fewer than 750 of the donors, approximately 260 Gb of sequence data and 90 million to 120 million unique TCR beta sequences from 150 million to 200 million T cells were reported. A later genetic analysis used genome-wide SNP genotypes for about 60% of the roughly 670 donors, treating that subset as a discovery cohort. In addition to the first cohort of roughly 700 subjects, a separate validation cohort of 100 to 150 different subjects was used. Both class I and class II loci were covered by HLA typing, at four-digit resolution. Across approximately 400 genotyped donors of the cohort, an average of roughly 200,000 unique TCR beta nucleotide sequences per donor were sequenced, and about a sixth of those sequences were non-productive. An early release covering 500 to 750 HLA-typed donors comprised roughly 300 gigabases of sequencing data and tens of millions of unique TCR sequences. Rather than using new phenotypic data, the later analysis identified candidate immune exposures from TCR beta sequences and from how often those sequences occurred across donors. In an earlier analysis of over 550 of the donors, high-throughput TCR beta sequencing was used to judge whether each TCR beta V gene segment behaved as functional or pseudogenic. A handful of DR-DQ haplotypes were handled as single units for association and clustering because linkage in the cohort was strong. A later analysis re-examined previously published TCR beta repertoires from over 500 donors and added high-resolution HLA genotyping to investigate patterns of TCR occurrence. Typing coverage differed by locus: A, B, C, DRB1 and DQB1 were typed in roughly 620-640 donors, DQA1 in about 550, DPA1 in around 610, and DPB1 in just under 490. Among the roughly 400 genotyped donors, approximately 76% belonged to the genetic ancestry cluster associated with self-reported Caucasian donors. The study used immunosequencing to profile the T cell repertoires of approximately 640 subjects and linked those repertoires to cytomegalovirus serostatus. The study aimed to test whether signatures of past pathogen exposure could be identified by cataloging public T cell receptors. All discovery cohort repertoires had been generated using a single sequencing platform. To predict cytomegalovirus infection status, the study combined high-throughput TCR immunosequencing, statistical association of individual TCRs with disease status, and machine learning. Donor age, sex, ethnicity and CMV serostatus were collected together with the repertoire data.

Libraries were constructed by the immunoSEQ multiplex PCR assay. For the multiplex PCR, a mixture combining 60 forward primers for TCR Vbeta segments and 13 reverse primers for TCR Jbeta segments was used. Amplification of the CDR3 region of rearranged TCR beta genes was performed with a multiplex PCR assay on genomic DNA. Amplified TCR beta libraries were sequenced as 87-base-pair reads on the Illumina HiSeq System. Per the original workflow: A later analysis counted approximately 76 million unique TCR beta chains across the 600 to 850 repertoires, and some 12 million of these chains were shared by at least two donors. Raw reads were error-corrected and collapsed into unique sequences with a nearest-neighbor algorithm that merged closely related sequences to remove PCR and sequencing errors. To assign V, D and J gene segments, CDR3 sequences were aligned to IMGT reference sequences. For a sequence to be retained, at least a six-nucleotide match to both a V gene segment and a J gene segment was required. A rearrangement was called productive if the CDR3 had no stop codons and remained in frame with V and J, and every other rearrangement was called non-productive. CDR3 was defined according to IMGT convention as the region running from the second conserved V-encoded cysteine to the conserved J-encoded phenylalanine. The earlier analysis of 587 of the donors excluded any sequence lacking an unambiguous match to a single V gene segment. In an earlier analysis of some 590 of the donors, V segments were called functional above 56.7% productive rearrangements and were called segregating when the between-donor standard deviation exceeded 5%. A statistical classification framework was built to diagnose cytomegalovirus status from the catalog of TCR beta chain sequences. In a later analysis, TCR nucleotide sequences were compared against IMGT/GENE-DB human TR gene sequences so that V and J genes could be assigned. The TCRdist pipeline was used in a later analysis to assign CDR3 sequences and most-parsimonious VDJ recombination scenarios. A later analysis defined each TCR beta chain by its CDR3 amino acid sequence plus V-gene family, and excluded reads lacking a unique V-gene family. As a way to deal with suspected cross-contamination and a sequencing artifact, a later analysis dropped more than 500 nucleotide sequences that were highly shared and had low generation probability. In a later analysis, a clonal expansion index for each public chain was calculated from normalized within-repertoire ranks of inferred template counts. In a later analysis, generation probabilities were computed using a VDJ recombination model fitted to out-of-frame rearrangements, and the results were checked against IGoR. Hypergeometric tests were used in a later analysis to score TCR-TCR, TCR-HLA and TCR-CMV co-occurrence, with a repertoire-size bias correction applied to the TCR pairs. A later analysis estimated false discovery rates by permuting HLA or CMV assignments 20 times. A later analysis grouped co-occurring TCRs with DBSCAN, adding TCRdist sequence similarity when clustering within HLA-allele-positive subsets. Repertoires with fewer than 30,000 or more than 120,000 public chains, plus five repertoires with anomalous nucleotide sharing, were excluded from co-occurrence clustering. Here the immuneACCESS table is served through TCRdb, limited to in-frame sequences with V and J called. Missing clones are a known gap in these copies; in checked studies unresolved V genes cover under half, and the rest lacks a known reason. D and trimming come from the DNA, and the V and J calls and clone size come from that table. Within this sample are about 160,000 clones, with approximately 80% of them counted one time only. The leading ten clones occupy approximately 3.7% of the sample.

V loses 4 bases at its end and J loses 0 bases; junction bases beyond the gene matches: 5. From the cysteine up to the phenylalanine, the CDR3 has a length of 15 residues. The sequence is cut down to CDR3 DNA, 45 bases in frame from base 1. CDR1 and CDR2 are read off the germline V gene as MGHRA and YSYEKL. Findings and caveats that apply to the study as a whole: The study gave a list of 150 to 200 TCR beta chains associated with cytomegalovirus. Correlated functional status among segregating V segments might be attributable to linkage disequilibrium, but an unknown experimental factor could not be ruled out. Some IMGT-functional V segments, including TRBV6-2 and TRBV6-3, could not be told apart with the 87-base-pair reads, so those segments were excluded. In a later analysis, most CMV-associated TCR beta chains were found to appear HLA-restricted, with HLA associations seemingly driven largely by CMV exposure. Several of the top co-occurrence clusters appeared to be linked to parvovirus B19, influenza, CMV and Epstein-Barr virus, according to a later analysis. In a later analysis, HLA-associated TCR beta chains were found to be more clonally expanded and to have lower generation probabilities than equally common non-associated chains. Specific HLA alleles were associated with 15,000 to 20,000 TCR beta sequences at a false discovery rate of 0.05 in a later analysis. When HLA alleles, especially DR and DQ, strongly co-occurred, attributing TCR associations to individual alleles was difficult. The cohort was sequenced for TCR beta chains only, and without alpha or paired-chain data the features that could be detected were limited. Because counts were too low, about 17 rarely observed V segments, including chromosome 9 orphons, were excluded from the earlier analysis of 587 of the donors. A later genetic analysis reported fewer N-insertions in productive TCRs among donors in an Asian-associated ancestry cluster than the roughly 690-donor mean. The classifier was reported to diagnose cytomegalovirus status with high specificity and sensitivity in both the original and validation cohorts. The authors suggested that the approach could potentially be generalized to other disease states and immunological phenotypes. In vitro tests confirmed that a few of the cytomegalovirus-associated TCR beta chains recognize cytomegalovirus antigens. In a later genetic analysis, a missense DCLRE1C variant was associated with V-gene and J-gene trimming of TCR beta chains, and the association was replicated in an independent cohort. According to a later analysis, TCR association rates differed among HLA loci, with DRB1 alleles showing the most associated TCRs and HLA-C alleles showing the fewest. A further reported finding was that TCR beta sequences accurately predicted the HLA-A and HLA-B alleles for most subjects in the first cohort. Presence/absence analyses assumed roughly uniform sequencing depth across donors, an assumption that may not hold. While some public TCRs were present in many individuals, most TCR sequences turned up only very rarely across donors. An earlier analysis of 587 of the donors showed that most TCR beta V segments appeared in productive rearrangements either about 87% or about 30% of the time, which broadly matched IMGT annotations. A cluster of highly shared sequence variants was judged likely to be a technical artifact of the sequencing pipeline. CMV serostatus was the only immune exposure information available for the cohort. Because HLA typing was missing for some donors at each locus, association tests included only the typed subset.

The cohort comprised fewer than 700 healthy bone marrow donors. Cohort members were all nominally healthy when sampled, although unrecorded immune exposures were likely present. The donor tested CMV seropositive, placing the donor among the 289 seropositive members of the cohort. Each donor provided a peripheral blood sample, and peripheral blood mononuclear cells were used for TCR beta sequencing. Genomic DNA extraction from the blood cell samples was performed with the Qiagen DNeasy Blood Extraction Kit. Turning to this clone: Which antigen it targets is not known. Qualities for individual bases were not recorded, and no much larger clone is one base off.

The chain is made from TRBV4-1 and TRBJ1-2, with 7 junctional bases fitting TRBD1. The sequence was obtained from a young man in good health and CMV-seropositive. Material: PBMCs. The CDR3 is CASSRDSQANYGYTF. In nucleotides, the sequence is TGCGCCAGCAGCCGGGACAGCCAAGCTAACTATGGCTACACCTTC.